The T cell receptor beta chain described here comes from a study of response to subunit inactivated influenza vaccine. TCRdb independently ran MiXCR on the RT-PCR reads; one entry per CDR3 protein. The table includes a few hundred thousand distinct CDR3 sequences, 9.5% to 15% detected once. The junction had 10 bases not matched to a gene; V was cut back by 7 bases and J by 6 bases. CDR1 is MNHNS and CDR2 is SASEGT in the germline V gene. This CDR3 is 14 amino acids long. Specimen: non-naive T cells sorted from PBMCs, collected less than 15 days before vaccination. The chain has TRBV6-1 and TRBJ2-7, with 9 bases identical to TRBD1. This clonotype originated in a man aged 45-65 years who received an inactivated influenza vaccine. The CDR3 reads CASNPGQGFGEQYF. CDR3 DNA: TGTGCCAGCAACCCGGGACAGGGCTTTGGCGAGCAGTACTTC.